The 20 T cell receptor beta chains presented below share a single source sample, sequenced in a study of blood T cells in healthy people across ages. Together with a sample-barcoded 5' primer, a J-beta primer mix was included in a second PCR lasting roughly 6 to 12 cycles. TCRdb recomputed calls from the 5' RACE reads with MiXCR, one row per CDR3 protein. The data hold approximately 1.5 million distinct CDR3 sequences, with about 32% observed a single time. The source material was blood. These TCRs come from a woman aged 25 to 39 in good health.

A remark on this clonotype: Germline and junction disagree at one end, which may indicate a read error. CDR3 loop: CASSLTGGSPETPYF. The CDR3 region has the DNA TGTGCCAGCAGTTTAACGGGGGGCAGTCCAGAGACCCCGTACTTC. The chain uses TRBV12-3 or TRBV12-4 and TRBJ2-5; tentatively, D is TRBD2 (7 bases). The CDR3 covers 15 residues.

V is TRBV25-1 and J is TRBJ1-3; no reliable D call. There are 12 residues in the CDR3. With 5 bases removed from V and 4 bases from J, the gap between germline ends came to 6 bases. Germline assignment: CDR1 MGHDK and CDR2 SYGVNS. The CDR3 protein is CASSHKGNTIYF. The CDR3 region has the DNA TGTGCCAGCAGTCATAAGGGAAACACCATATATTTT.

This rearrangement joins TRBV20-1 to TRBJ1-1, with 7 bases that match TRBD1. This CDR3 region has 14 residues. Germline CDR1 is DFQATT and CDR2 is SNEGSKA (reference sequence). Trimming took 4 bases from V and 5 from J; bases not matched to a gene: 10. CDR3 nucleotides: TGCAGTGCTAATGAGGGCAGGGGGGATACTGAAGCTTTCTTT. Protein product: CSANEGRGDTEAFF.

This sequence joins TRBV19 and TRBJ2-3; D possibly corresponds to TRBD1 (6 bases). Deletions cut 9 bases from V and 0 bases from J, with 28 bases between. The CDR3 consists of 19 residues. From germline, CDR1 is LNHDA and CDR2 SQIVND (reference sequence). This chain's CDR3 is CARPTGSPFGRTSTDTQYF. Written as DNA, the CDR3 is TGTGCCAGACCGACAGGCTCACCCTTTGGACGGACTAGCACAGATACGCAGTATTTT.

The chain employs TRBV7-3 and TRBJ2-3; D may correspond to TRBD1 or TRBD2 (5 bases each). Trimming removed 0 bases at V and 0 bases at J, with 7 bases between. From germline, CDR1 is SGHTA and CDR2 FQGTGA. The CDR3 runs 15 residues. In DNA, the CDR3 is TGTGCCAGCAGCTTAACGGGGGAAAGCACAGATACGCAGTATTTT. Translated: CASSLTGESTDTQYF.

The chain has TRBV20-1 and TRBJ2-1; D perhaps matches TRBD2 (6 bases). Trimming left V 6 bases short and J 2 bases short, with 29 bases between. Germline V lookup: CDR1 DFQATT, CDR2 SNEGSKA (reference sequence). The CDR3 is made up of 19 amino acids. The CDR3 DNA reads as TGCAGTGCCCCTCTGAGAGTCTGGCGGGAAATCGATACCTACAATGAGCAGTTCTTC. As protein: CSAPLRVWREIDTYNEQFF.

Only a few counts were recorded for this clonotype. The rearrangement joins TRBV9 to TRBJ2-3; tentatively, D is TRBD2 (7 bases). Germline-derived CDR1 and CDR2 are SGDLS and YYNGEE. This CDR3 has 18 amino acids. V was shortened by 4 bases and J by 1 base, with 22 bases between the two germline ends. CDR3: CASSTRSGGLAGTDTQYF. As DNA, the CDR3 is TGTGCCAGCAGCACCCGTTCGGGGGGCTTAGCTGGCACAGATACGCAGTATTTT.

The chain uses TRBV7-2 and TRBJ2-3; weak D call: TRBD2 (6 bases). The CDR3 runs to 16 residues. In germline, CDR1 is SGHTA, CDR2 FQGNSA. Trimming pared 5 bases from V and 2 bases from J, leaving 17 bases between. CDR3 loop: CASSAGLKPDTDTQYF. CDR3 nucleotide sequence: TGTGCCAGCAGCGCAGGACTAAAACCGGACACAGATACGCAGTATTTT.

This clonotype was counted a few times. The chain is built from TRBV12-3 or TRBV12-4 and TRBJ2-7, with D possibly TRBD1 on 5 matching bases. Trimming took off 5 bases at V and 5 bases at J, with 16 bases between the two ends. The CDR3 runs to 14 residues. CDR3 loop: CASSRGAGSHEQYF. Written as DNA, the CDR3 is TGTGCCAGCAGTCGTGGTGCAGGGTCTCACGAGCAGTACTTC.

The CDR3 coding sequence is TGCAGTGCCGGACTGCTGAATGAGCAGTTCTTC. Residues: CSAGLLNEQFF. V usage is TRBV20-1 and J usage is TRBJ2-1; possible D gene TRBD2, 5 bases. Germline CDR1 and CDR2: DFQATT and SNEGSKA (reference sequence). The CDR3 is 11 amino acids. With 6 bases removed from V and 7 bases from J, the gap between germline ends came to 10 bases.

This clonotype was seen a handful of times. This rearrangement joins TRBV10-2 to TRBJ2-7; 8 bases are a match to TRBD2. The ends lost 4 bases at V and 2 bases at J; junction bases unmatched: 7. Germline CDR1 reads WSHSY; CDR2 reads SAAADI. The CDR3 extends over 15 amino acids. The CDR3 sequence: CASSVAGGGPYEQYF. CDR3 in DNA: TGCGCCAGCAGTGTGGCTGGCGGGGGGCCCTACGAGCAGTACTTC.

This clonotype was seen at least ten times. The J gene is TRBJ2-7, the V gene TRBV4-1, with TRBD2 matching 8 bases. The V gene's germline CDR1 is MGHRA and CDR2 YSYEKL. V lost 4 bases to trimming and J lost 4 bases; unmatched junction nucleotides: 12. There are 16 residues in the CDR3. The CDR3 reads CASSRDPGLGSYEQYF. CDR3 DNA: TGCGCCAGCAGCCGCGACCCGGGACTAGGATCTTACGAGCAGTACTTC.

A remark on this clonotype: A read error may be the cause here, since a much bigger clone is one base away. The chain has TRBV20-1 and TRBJ2-7; TRBD1 is a possible D gene (6 bases). This CDR3 spans 14 amino acids. The V and J ends lost 7 bases and 0 bases respectively, with 16 bases between them. Germline assignment: CDR1 DFQATT and CDR2 SNEGSKA (reference sequence). CDR3 sequence (DNA): TGCAGTGTGACACCGGGACACAACTCCTACGAGCAGTACTTC. Translating it yields CSVTPGHNSYEQYF.

The chain recombines TRBV14 with TRBJ2-1; D is perhaps TRBD2 (5 bases). Trimming pared 1 base from V and 9 bases from J, leaving 16 bases between. Per the germline V gene, CDR1 is SGHDN and CDR2 is FVKESK. CDR3 length: 15 residues. CDR3 loop: CASSQGGWYMGEQFF. In nucleotides, the CDR3 is TGTGCCAGCAGCCAAGGAGGGTGGTATATGGGTGAGCAGTTCTTC.

The CDR3 here is CASSQVAGPVQETQYF. CDR3 bases: TGCGCCAGCAGCCAAGTTGCAGGACCCGTCCAAGAGACCCAGTACTTC. This chain joins TRBV4-1 and TRBJ2-5; D unresolved. The V gene lost 1 base and the J gene lost 1 base, with 13 bases spanning the gap. Germline V gene sequence: CDR1 MGHRA, CDR2 YSYEKL. This CDR3 spans 16 amino acids.

The chain links TRBV20-1 to TRBJ1-1; a possible D gene is TRBD1 (5 bases). V gave up 6 bases and J gave up 3 bases, with 20 bases separating them. The CDR3 has 15 residues. Germline-derived CDR1 and CDR2 are DFQATT and SNEGSKA (reference sequence). The CDR3 reads CSALPGGAVDTEAFF. CDR3 in DNA: TGCAGTGCCCTACCGGGAGGGGCCGTTGACACTGAAGCTTTCTTT.

This sequence joins TRBV28 and TRBJ2-7; TRBD2 might be the D (6 bases). The CDR3 covers 16 residues. Looked up from germline, CDR1 is MDHEN and CDR2 is SYDVKM. V dropped 2 bases and J dropped 1 base, with 15 bases sitting between them. CDR3 amino acids: CASSLPRGNVSYEQYF. DNA of the CDR3: TGTGCCAGCAGTTTACCTCGCGGGAATGTGTCCTACGAGCAGTACTTC.

The rearrangement links TRBV20-1 to TRBJ2-7, with 7 bases that match TRBD1. The CDR3 extends over 14 amino acids. The V segment lost 3 bases and the J segment 2 bases; nucleotides outside the gene matches: 7. Germline values: CDR1 DFQATT, CDR2 SNEGSKA (reference sequence). CDR3 sequence reads: CSASSGTDPYEQYF. The CDR3 nucleotides are TGCAGTGCTAGCTCCGGGACAGACCCCTACGAGCAGTACTTC.

This clonotype has a count of ten or more. The rearrangement links TRBV7-3 to TRBJ2-3; TRBD1 agrees at 8 bases. Germline CDR1 SGHTA, CDR2 FQGTGA. CDR3 length: 14 amino acids. After removal of 2 bases from V and 5 bases from J, the junction contained 3 bases not matched to a gene. The CDR3 sequence: CASSLQGAEDTQYF. CDR3 bases: TGTGCCAGCAGCTTACAGGGGGCAGAAGATACGCAGTATTTT. Drawing the rest from reference TRBV7-3 and TRBJ2-3, the complete variable domain is GAGVSQTPSNKVTEKGKYVELRCDPISGHTALYWYRQSLGQGPEFLIYFQGTGAADDSGLPNDRFFAVRPEGSVSTLKIQRTERGDSAVYLCASSLQGAEDTQYFGPGTRLTVL.

In this sample, this clonotype turned up a few times. The V and J genes are TRBV6-6 and TRBJ2-4; the D gene is possibly TRBD2 (6 bases). Germline V lookup: CDR1 MNHNY, CDR2 SVGAGI (reference sequence). The V and J ends lost 4 bases and 6 bases respectively, with 16 bases between them. CDR3 length: 15 amino acids. The CDR3 loop reads CASSSSGRDLNIQYF. The CDR3 nucleotides read TGTGCCAGCAGTTCCTCAGGGCGGGACTTAAACATTCAGTACTTC.